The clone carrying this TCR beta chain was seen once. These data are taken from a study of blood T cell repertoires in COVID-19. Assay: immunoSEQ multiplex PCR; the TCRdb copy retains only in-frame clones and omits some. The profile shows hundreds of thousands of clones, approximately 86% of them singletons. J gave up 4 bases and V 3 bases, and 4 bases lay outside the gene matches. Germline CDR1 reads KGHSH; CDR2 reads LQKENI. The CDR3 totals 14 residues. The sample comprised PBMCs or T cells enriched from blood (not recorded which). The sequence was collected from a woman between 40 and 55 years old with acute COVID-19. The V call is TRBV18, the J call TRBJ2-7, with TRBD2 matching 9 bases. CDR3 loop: CASSPPSGTYEQYF. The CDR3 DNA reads TGTGCCAGCTCACCCCCTAGCGGGACGTACGAGCAGTACTTC. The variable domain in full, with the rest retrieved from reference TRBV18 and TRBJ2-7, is NAGVMQNPRHLVRRRGQEARLRCSPMKGHSHVYWYRQLPEEGLKFMVYLQKENIIDESGMPKERFSAEFPKEGPSILRIQQVVRGDSAAYFCASSPPSGTYEQYFGPGTRLTVT.